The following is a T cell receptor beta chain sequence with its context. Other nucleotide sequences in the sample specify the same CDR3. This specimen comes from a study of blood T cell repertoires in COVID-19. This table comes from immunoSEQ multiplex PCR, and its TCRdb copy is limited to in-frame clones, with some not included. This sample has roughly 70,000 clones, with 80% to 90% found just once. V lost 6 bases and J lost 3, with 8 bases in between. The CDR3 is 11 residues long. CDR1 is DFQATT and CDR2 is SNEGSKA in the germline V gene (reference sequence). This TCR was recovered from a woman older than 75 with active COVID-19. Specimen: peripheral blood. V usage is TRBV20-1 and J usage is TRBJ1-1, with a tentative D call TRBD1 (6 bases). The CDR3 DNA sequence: TGCAGTGCCCCAGGGGACACTGAAGCTTTCTTT. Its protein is CSAPGDTEAFF.